Each of the 5 T cell receptor beta chains below was sequenced from the same sample in a study of regulatory T cells in long-lasting Graves disease. Construction of TCR beta libraries relied on iRepertoire HTBI primers and on Arm-PCR targeting CDR3 regions. One entry per CDR3 protein, called by TCRdb with MiXCR from the multiplex PCR reads. This sample has about 470,000 distinct CDR3 sequences, with about a fifth found just once. The time point here: persistent/refractory GD, antithyroid drugs over 5 years with positive TRAb. Isolated PBMC RNA provided the starting material for the TCR library. The sample here was peripheral blood mononuclear cells (PBMCs), taken when the disease was refractory, from a patient treated with antithyroid drugs. Source of these receptors: a female donor with Graves disease.

CDR3: CASSSYQGPGGGETQYF. CDR3 coding DNA: TGCGCCAGCAGCTCGTACCAGGGTCCGGGAGGGGGAGAGACCCAGTACTTC. V and J are TRBV5-1 and TRBJ2-5, with 8 bases identical to TRBD2. This CDR3 is 17 amino acids long. The J segment lost 4 bases and the V segment lost 3 bases, leaving 14 bases of the junction unmatched. CDR1 and CDR2 from the germline V gene are SGHRS and YFSETQ. Drawing the rest from reference TRBV5-1 and TRBJ2-5, the complete variable domain is KAGVTQTPRYLIKTRGQQVTLSCSPISGHRSVSWYQQTPGQGLQFLFEYFSETQRNKGNFPGRFSGRQFSNSRSEMNVSTLELGDSALYLCASSSYQGPGGGETQYFGPGTRLLVL.

This clonotype was recorded many times. The chain combines TRBV29-1 with TRBJ1-2, with D perhaps TRBD1 (5 bases). Trimming removed 1 base from V and 10 bases from J, with 10 bases in between. The CDR3 is made up of 11 amino acids. From germline, CDR1 is SQVTM and CDR2 ANQGSEA. This CDR3 is CSVEGQGDYTF. The CDR3 DNA reads TGCAGCGTTGAAGGGCAGGGTGACTACACCTTC.

This chain uses TRBV7-9 with TRBJ1-1; D ambiguous. Per germline, CDR1 SEHNR and CDR2 FQNEAQ (reference sequence). V was clipped by 2 bases and J by 2 bases, with 12 bases between them. This CDR3 region has 15 residues. The CDR3 nucleotides read TGTGCCAGCAGCTTATTGGGCAGGAGAAACACTGAAGCTTTCTTT. Its translation is CASSLLGRRNTEAFF.

The table lists this clonotype with a few counts. The V gene is TRBV20-1, the J gene TRBJ1-1; D remains ambiguous. V lost 5 bases to trimming and J lost 4 bases, with 17 bases between them. The CDR3 covers 14 residues. Germline assignment: CDR1 DFQATT and CDR2 SNEGSKA (reference sequence). The chain's CDR3 is CSAAPTTRITEAFF. In nucleotides, the CDR3 is TGCAGTGCTGCACCAACAACAAGAATCACTGAAGCTTTCTTT.

This clonotype was observed at least ten times. V is TRBV11-2 and J is TRBJ1-6; D possibly corresponds to TRBD1 (6 bases). The CDR3 is made up of 13 amino acids. Germline CDR1 is SGHAT and CDR2 is FQNNGV. Between the trimmed V and J ends, which lost 5 bases and 8 bases, there was a span of 10 bases. CDR3 amino acids: CASSARTDSPLHF. CDR3 nucleotides: TGTGCCAGCAGCGCCCGGACAGATTCACCCCTCCACTTT.